This T cell receptor (beta chain) originates from a study of T cells in narcolepsy. Background on the study: Patients with NT1 or NT2 and healthy control donors were enrolled.

Points on this clone: The antigen is undetermined.

This CDR3 contains 13 residues. Germline CDR1 is SEHNR and CDR2 is FQNEAQ (reference sequence). Trimming removed 1 base at V and 4 bases at J, with 5 bases between. Study-level findings and limits: Reportedly, autoreactive clonotypes were serially detected in patients' blood but not controls'. HCRT-specific and TRIB2-specific autoreactive clonotypes appeared among same-patient CSF and blood CD4+ clonotypes. Autoreactive clone sequences were missing from some blood memory CD4+ repertoires.

TCRdb's table, derived via immunoSEQ multiplex PCR, lists solely in-frame clones and lacks some. The sample includes 18,000 or so clones, over 75% of them seen just once. The chain links TRBV7-9 to TRBJ1-3; D remains unclear. The receptor was isolated from a human donor in good health. Sample: memory (CD45RA-) CD4+ T cells from blood. CDR3 nucleotides: TGTGCCAGCAGCTTAGGGTACGGAAACACCATATATTTT. This gives the protein CASSLGYGNTIYF. Full variable domain (outside the CDR3, taken from reference TRBV7-9 and TRBJ1-3): DTGVSQNPRHKITKRGQNVTFRCDPISEHNRLYWYRQTLGQGPEFLTYFQNEAQLEKSRLLSDRFSAERPKGSFSTLEIQRTEQGDSAMYLCASSLGYGNTIYFGEGSWLTVV.